This TCR beta chain was captured by sequencing in a study of OX40 agonist ivuxolimab in advanced cancers. Turning to the study itself: It was permissible to have had prior anti-PD-1, anti-PD-L1 or anti-CTLA-4 therapy, and approximately 38% had some. Study observations and caveats: Patients with a partial response at 0.1-3.0 mg/kg had among the lowest clonal expansion. Relative to CD4+, CD8+ T cells held more expanded clones on average.

Profiled with immunoSEQ multiplex PCR; TCRdb holds only in-frame clones, not every one. The top ten clones hold 33% of a sample with about 35,000 clones, approximately 92% of them seen once. Sampled blood was obtained at baseline, cycle 4 day 1, and cycle 7 day 1. Trimming removed 0 bases at V and 2 bases at J, with 12 bases between. The CDR3 has 16 residues. CDR1 is PRHDT and CDR2 is FYEKMQ in the germline V gene (reference sequence). A remark on this clone: As yet, its antigen is unknown.

Sequenced material: CD4+ or CD8+ T cells sorted from blood, taken in a trial of the OX40 agonist ivuxolimab. The chain uses TRBV13 and TRBJ2-3, with TRBD1 as a possible D gene (6 bases). The sequence was obtained from an adult with an advanced solid tumor such as melanoma, head and neck, liver or kidney cancer. The CDR3 loop reads CASSLGLGGITDTQYF. CDR3 nucleotides: TGTGCCAGCAGCTTAGGGCTAGGGGGTATCACAGATACGCAGTATTTT.